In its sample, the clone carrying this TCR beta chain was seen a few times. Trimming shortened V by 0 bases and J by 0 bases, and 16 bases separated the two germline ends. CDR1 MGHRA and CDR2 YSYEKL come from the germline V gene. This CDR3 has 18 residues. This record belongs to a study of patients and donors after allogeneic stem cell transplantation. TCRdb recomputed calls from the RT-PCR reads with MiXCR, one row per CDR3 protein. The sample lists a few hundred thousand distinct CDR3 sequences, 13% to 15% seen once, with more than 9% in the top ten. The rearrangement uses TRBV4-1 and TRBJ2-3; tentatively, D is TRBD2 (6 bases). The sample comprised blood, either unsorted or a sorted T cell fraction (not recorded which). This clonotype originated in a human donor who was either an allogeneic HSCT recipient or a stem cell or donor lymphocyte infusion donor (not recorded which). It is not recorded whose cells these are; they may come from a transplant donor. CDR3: CASSQESRVADSTDTQYF. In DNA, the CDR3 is TGCGCCAGCAGCCAAGAGTCTCGGGTAGCGGACAGCACAGATACGCAGTATTTT.